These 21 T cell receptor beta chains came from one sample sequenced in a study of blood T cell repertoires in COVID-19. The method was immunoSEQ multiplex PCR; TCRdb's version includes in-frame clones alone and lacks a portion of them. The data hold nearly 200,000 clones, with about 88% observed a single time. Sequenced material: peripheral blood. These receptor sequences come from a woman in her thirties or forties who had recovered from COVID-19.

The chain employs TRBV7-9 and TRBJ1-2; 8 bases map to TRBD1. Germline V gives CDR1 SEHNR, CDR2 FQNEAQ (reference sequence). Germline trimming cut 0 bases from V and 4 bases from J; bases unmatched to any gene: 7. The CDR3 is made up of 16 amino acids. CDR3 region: CASSLAGGTGLYGYTF. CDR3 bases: TGTGCCAGCAGCTTAGCGGGCGGGACAGGCCTCTATGGCTACACCTTC.

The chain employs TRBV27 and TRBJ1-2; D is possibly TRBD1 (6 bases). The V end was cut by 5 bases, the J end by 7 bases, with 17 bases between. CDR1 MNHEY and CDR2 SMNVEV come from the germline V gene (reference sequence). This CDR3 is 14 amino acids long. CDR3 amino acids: CASSPQTQGSGYTF. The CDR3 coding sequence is TGTGCCAGCAGTCCGCAAACACAGGGTTCTGGCTACACCTTC.

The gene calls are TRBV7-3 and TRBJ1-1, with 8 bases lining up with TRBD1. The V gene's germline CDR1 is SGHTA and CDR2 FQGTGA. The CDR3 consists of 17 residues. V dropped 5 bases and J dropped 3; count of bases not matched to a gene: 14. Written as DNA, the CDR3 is TGTGCCAGCAGCAACATTGGGGGCAGGGGGCTGCACACTGAAGCTTTCTTT. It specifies CASSNIGGRGLHTEAFF.

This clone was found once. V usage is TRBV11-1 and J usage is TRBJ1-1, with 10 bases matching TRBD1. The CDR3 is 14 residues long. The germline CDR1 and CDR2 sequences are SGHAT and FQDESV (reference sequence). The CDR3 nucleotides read TGTGCGACTGACAGGGGGCTGTATAACACTGAAGCTTTCTTT. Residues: CATDRGLYNTEAFF. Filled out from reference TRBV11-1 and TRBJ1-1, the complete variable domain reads EAEVAQSPRYKITEKSQAVAFWCDPISGHATLYWYRQILGQGPELLVQFQDESVVDDSQLPKDRFSAERLKGVDSTLKIQPAELGDSAMYLCATDRGLYNTEAFFGQGTRLTVV.

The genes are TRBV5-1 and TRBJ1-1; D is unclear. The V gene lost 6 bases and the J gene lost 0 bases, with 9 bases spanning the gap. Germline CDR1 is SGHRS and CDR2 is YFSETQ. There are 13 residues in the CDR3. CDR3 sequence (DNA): TGCGCCAGCACCCTCGGGATGAACACTGAAGCTTTCTTT. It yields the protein CASTLGMNTEAFF.

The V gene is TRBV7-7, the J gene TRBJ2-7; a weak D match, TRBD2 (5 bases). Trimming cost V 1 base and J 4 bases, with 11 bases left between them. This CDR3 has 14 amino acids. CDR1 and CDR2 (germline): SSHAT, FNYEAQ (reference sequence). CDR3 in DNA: TGTGCCAGCAGCTTAGGCGGGCCCGGGTACGAGCAGTACTTC. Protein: CASSLGGPGYEQYF.

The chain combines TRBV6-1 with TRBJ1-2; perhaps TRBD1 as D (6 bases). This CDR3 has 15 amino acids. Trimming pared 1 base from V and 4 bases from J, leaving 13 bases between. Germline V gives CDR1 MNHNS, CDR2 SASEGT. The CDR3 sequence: CASSEGGGQGYGYTF. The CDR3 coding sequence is TGTGCCAGCAGTGAAGGCGGGGGGCAGGGCTATGGCTACACCTTC.

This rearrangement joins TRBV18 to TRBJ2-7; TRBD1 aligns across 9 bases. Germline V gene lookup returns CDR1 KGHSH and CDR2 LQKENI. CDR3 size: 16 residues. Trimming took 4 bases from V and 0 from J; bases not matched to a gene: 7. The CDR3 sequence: CASSLNGQGFSYEQYF. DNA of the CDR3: TGTGCCAGCTCACTAAATGGACAGGGGTTCTCCTACGAGCAGTACTTC.

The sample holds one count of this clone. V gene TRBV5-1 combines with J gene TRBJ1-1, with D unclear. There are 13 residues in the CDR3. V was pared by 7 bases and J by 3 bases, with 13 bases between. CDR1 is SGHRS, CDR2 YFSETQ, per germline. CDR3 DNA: TGCGCCAGCCGAGGGTTAGACGACACTGAAGCTTTCTTT. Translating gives CASRGLDDTEAFF.

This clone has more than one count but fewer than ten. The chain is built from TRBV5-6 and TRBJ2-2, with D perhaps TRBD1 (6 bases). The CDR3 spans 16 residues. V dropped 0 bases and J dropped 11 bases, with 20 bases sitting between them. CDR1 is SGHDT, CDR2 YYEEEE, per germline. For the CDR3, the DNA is TGTGCCAGCAGCTTGGGTACCGGGACAAGGGGCGGCGAGCTGTTTTTT. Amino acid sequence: CASSLGTGTRGGELFF.

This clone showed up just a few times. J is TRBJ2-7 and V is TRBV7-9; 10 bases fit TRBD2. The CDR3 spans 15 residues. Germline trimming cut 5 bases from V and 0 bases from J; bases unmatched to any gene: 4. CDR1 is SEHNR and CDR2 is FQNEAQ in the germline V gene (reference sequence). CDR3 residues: CASSPWTSGSYEQYF. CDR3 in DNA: TGTGCCAGCAGCCCCTGGACTAGCGGCTCCTACGAGCAGTACTTC.

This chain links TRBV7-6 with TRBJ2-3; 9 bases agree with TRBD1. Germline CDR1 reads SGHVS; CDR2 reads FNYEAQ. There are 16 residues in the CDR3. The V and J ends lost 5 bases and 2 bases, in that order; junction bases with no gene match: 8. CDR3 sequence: CASSQTGGPATDTQYF. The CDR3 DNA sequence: TGTGCCAGCAGCCAGACAGGGGGGCCAGCCACAGATACGCAGTATTTT.

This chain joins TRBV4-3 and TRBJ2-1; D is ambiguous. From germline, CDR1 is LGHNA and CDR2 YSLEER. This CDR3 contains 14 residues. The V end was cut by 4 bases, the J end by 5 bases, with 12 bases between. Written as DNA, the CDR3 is TGCGCCAGCAGCCTGGGTTTAGCCAACAATGAGCAGTTCTTC. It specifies CASSLGLANNEQFF.

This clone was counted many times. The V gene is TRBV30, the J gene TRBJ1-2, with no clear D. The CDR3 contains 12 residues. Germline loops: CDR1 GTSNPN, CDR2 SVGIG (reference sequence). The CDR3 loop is CAGRGQSYGYTF. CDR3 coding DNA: TGTGCGGGCCGGGGTCAGAGCTATGGCTACACCTTC.

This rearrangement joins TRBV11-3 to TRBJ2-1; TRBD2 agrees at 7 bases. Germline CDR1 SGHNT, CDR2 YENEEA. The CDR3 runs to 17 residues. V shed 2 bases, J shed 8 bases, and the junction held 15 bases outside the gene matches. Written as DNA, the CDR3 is TGTGCCAGCAGCTTACATGTGCGGACTAGGGGAGGCGATGAGCAGTTCTTC. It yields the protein CASSLHVRTRGGDEQFF.

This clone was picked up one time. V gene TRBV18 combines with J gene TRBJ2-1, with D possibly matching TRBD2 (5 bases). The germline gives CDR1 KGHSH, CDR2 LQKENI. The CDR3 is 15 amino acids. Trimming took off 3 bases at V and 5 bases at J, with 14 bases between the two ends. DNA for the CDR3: TGTGCCAGCTCACCTACCTCGAGCGGAGACAATGAGCAGTTCTTC. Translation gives CASSPTSSGDNEQFF.

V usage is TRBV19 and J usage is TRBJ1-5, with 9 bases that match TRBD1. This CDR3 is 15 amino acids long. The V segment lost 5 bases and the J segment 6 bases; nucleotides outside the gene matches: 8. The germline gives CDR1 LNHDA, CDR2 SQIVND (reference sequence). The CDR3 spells CASSPGDREAQPQHF. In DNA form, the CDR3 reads TGTGCCAGTAGTCCCGGGGACAGGGAGGCTCAGCCCCAGCATTTT.

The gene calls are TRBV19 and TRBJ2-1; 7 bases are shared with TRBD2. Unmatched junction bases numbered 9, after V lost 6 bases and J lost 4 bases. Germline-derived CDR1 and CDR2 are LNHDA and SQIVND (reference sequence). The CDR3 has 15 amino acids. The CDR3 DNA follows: TGTGCCAGTAGGTTCGCGGGAGATAATTACAATGAGCAGTTCTTC. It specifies CASRFAGDNYNEQFF.

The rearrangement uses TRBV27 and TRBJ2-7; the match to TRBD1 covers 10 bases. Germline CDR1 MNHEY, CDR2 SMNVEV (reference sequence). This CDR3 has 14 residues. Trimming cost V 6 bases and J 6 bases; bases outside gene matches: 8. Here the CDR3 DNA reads TGTGCCAGCAGGCAGGGACAGGGGTACGGCGAGCAGTACTTC. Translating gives CASRQGQGYGEQYF.

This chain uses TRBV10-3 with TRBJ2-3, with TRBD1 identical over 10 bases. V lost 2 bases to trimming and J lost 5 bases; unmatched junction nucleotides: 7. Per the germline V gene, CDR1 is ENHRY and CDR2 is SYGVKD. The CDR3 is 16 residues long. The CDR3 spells CAISEPGTGVQDTQYF. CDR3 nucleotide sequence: TGTGCCATCAGTGAGCCCGGGACAGGGGTCCAAGATACGCAGTATTTT.

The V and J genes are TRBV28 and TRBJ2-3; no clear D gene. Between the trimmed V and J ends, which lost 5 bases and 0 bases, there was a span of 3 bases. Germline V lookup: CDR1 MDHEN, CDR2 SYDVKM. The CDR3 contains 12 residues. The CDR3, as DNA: TGTGCCAGCAGTACTAGCACAGATACGCAGTATTTT. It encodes CASSTSTDTQYF.